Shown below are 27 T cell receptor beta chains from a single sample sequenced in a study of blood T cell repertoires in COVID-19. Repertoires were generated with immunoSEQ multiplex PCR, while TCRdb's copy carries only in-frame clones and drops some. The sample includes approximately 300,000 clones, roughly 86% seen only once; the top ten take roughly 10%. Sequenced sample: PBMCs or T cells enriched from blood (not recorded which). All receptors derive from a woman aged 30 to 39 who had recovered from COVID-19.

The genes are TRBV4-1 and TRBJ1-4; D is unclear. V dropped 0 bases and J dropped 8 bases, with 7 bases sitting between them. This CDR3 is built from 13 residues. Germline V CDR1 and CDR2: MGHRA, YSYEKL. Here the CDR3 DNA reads TGCGCCAGCAGCCAAGAATCGGGAGAAAAACTGTTTTTT. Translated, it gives CASSQESGEKLFF.

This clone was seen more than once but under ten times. The CDR3 DNA sequence: TGTGCCAGCAGTGAAGTAACGGGGACAATGGAGGAGCAGTACTTC. It yields the protein CASSEVTGTMEEQYF. V gene TRBV6-1 combines with J gene TRBJ2-7; D possibly corresponds to TRBD1 (6 bases). The CDR3 spans 15 residues. Per the germline V gene, CDR1 is MNHNS and CDR2 is SASEGT. Trimming removed 1 base from V and 7 bases from J, with 17 bases in between.

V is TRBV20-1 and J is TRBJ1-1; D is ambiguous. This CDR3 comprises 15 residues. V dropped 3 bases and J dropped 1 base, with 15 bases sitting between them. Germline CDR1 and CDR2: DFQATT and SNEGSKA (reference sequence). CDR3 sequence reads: CSASGGESGNTEAFF. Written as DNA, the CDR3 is TGCAGTGCTAGTGGTGGTGAATCCGGGAACACTGAAGCTTTCTTT.

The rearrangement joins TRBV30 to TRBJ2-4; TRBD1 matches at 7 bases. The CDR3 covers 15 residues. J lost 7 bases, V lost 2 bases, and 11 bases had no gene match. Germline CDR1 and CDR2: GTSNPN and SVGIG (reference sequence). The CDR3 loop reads CAWSTRGGAYNIQYF. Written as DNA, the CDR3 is TGTGCCTGGAGTACGAGAGGGGGCGCGTATAACATTCAGTACTTC.

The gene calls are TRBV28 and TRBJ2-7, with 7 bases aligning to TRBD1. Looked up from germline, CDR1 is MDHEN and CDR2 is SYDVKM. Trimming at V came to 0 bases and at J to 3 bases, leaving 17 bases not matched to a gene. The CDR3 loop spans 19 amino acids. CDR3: CASSLWGLGTVNSSYEQYF. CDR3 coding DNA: TGTGCCAGCAGTTTATGGGGTCTCGGGACAGTGAATAGCAGCTACGAGCAGTACTTC.

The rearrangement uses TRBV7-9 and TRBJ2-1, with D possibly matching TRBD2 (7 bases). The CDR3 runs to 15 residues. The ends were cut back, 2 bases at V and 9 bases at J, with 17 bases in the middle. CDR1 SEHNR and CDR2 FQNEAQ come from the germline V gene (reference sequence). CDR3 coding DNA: TGTGCCAGCAGCTTAATGACCGAGGGGGGGATTGAGCAGTTCTTC. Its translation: CASSLMTEGGIEQFF.

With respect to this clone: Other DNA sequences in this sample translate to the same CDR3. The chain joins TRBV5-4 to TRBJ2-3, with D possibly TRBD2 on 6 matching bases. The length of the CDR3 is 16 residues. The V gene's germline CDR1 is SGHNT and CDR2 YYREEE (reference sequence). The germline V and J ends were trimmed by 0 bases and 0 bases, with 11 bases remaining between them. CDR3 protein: CASSLGLVGSTDTQYF. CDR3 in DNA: TGTGCCAGCAGCTTGGGACTAGTCGGTAGCACAGATACGCAGTATTTT.

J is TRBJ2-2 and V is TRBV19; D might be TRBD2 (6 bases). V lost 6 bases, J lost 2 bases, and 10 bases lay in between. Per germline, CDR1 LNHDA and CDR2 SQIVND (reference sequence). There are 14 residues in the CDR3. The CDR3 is CASSRAGNTGELFF. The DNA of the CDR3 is TGTGCCAGTAGCAGGGCGGGAAACACCGGGGAGCTGTTTTTT.

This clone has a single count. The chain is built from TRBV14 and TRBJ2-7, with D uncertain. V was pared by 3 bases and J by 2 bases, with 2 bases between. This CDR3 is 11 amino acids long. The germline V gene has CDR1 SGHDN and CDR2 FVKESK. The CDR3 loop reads CASSHTYEQYF. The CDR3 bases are TGTGCCAGCAGCCACACCTACGAGCAGTACTTC.

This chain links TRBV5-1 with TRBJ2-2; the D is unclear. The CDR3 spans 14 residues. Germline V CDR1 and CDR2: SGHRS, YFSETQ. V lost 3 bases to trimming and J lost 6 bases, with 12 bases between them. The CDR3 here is CASSSPRSAGELFF. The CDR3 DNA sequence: TGCGCCAGCAGCTCACCCAGGTCTGCCGGGGAGCTGTTTTTT.

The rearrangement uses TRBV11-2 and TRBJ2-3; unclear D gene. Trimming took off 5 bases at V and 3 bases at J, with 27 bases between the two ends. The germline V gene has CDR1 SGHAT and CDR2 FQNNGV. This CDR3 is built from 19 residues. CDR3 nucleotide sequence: TGTGCCAGCAGCCACCCCAGAGAGGTTCGACTTGCTGGGACAGATACGCAGTATTTT. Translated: CASSHPREVRLAGTDTQYF.

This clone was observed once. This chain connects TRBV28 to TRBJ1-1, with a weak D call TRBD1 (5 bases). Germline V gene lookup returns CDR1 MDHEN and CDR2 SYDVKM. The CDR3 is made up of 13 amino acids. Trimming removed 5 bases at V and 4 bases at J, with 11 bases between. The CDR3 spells CASSGPQGTEAFF. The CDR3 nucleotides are TGTGCCAGCAGTGGACCGCAGGGCACTGAAGCTTTCTTT.

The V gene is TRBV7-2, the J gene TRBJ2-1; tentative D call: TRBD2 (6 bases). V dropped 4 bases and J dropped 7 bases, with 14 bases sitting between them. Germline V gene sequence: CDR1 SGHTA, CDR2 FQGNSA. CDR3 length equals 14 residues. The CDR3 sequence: CASSSYGTYNEQFF. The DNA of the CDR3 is TGTGCCAGCAGCTCGTACGGGACTTATAATGAGCAGTTCTTC.

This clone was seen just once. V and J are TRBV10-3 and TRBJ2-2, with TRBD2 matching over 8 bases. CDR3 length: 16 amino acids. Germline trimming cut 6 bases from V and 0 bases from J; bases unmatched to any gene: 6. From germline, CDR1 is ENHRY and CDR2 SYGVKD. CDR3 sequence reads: CAIRDRSGTNTGELFF. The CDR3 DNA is TGTGCCATCAGAGACCGTAGCGGGACGAACACCGGGGAGCTGTTTTTT.

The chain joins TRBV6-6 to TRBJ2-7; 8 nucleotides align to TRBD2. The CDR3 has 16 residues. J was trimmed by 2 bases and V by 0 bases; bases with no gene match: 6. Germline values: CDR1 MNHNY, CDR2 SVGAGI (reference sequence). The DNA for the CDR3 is TGTGCCAGCAGTTACTCGGCTAGCGGGTCCCCCTACGAGCAGTACTTC. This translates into CASSYSASGSPYEQYF.

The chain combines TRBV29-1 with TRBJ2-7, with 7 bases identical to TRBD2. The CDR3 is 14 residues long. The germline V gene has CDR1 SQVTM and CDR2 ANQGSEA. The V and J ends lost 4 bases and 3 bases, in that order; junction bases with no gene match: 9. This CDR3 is CSVVVRTRNYEQYF. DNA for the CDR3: TGCAGCGTTGTGGTCCGGACTAGAAACTACGAGCAGTACTTC.

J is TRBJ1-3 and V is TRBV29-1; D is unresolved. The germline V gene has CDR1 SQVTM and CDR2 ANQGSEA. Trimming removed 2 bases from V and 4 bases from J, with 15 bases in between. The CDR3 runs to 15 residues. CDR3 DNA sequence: TGCAGCGTTGAAAGGTTGGATTTCGGGGGAAACACCATATATTTT. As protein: CSVERLDFGGNTIYF.

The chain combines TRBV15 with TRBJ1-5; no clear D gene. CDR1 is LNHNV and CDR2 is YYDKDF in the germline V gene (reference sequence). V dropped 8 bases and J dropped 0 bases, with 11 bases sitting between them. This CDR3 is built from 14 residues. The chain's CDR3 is CATQRRGSNQPQHF. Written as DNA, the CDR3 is TGTGCCACCCAACGACGAGGTAGCAATCAGCCCCAGCATTTT.

The CDR3 DNA reads TGCGCCAGCAGCTTGGTATCGGGGAGATGGAACACTGAAGCTTTCTTT. Translating it yields CASSLVSGRWNTEAFF. The genes are TRBV5-1 and TRBJ1-1; D is ambiguous. The CDR3 consists of 16 residues. Germline CDR1 and CDR2: SGHRS and YFSETQ. The V gene lost 0 bases and the J gene lost 1 base, with 13 bases spanning the gap. Full variable domain (rest looked up from reference TRBV5-1 and TRBJ1-1): KAGVTQTPRYLIKTRGQQVTLSCSPISGHRSVSWYQQTPGQGLQFLFEYFSETQRNKGNFPGRFSGRQFSNSRSEMNVSTLELGDSALYLCASSLVSGRWNTEAFFGQGTRLTVV.

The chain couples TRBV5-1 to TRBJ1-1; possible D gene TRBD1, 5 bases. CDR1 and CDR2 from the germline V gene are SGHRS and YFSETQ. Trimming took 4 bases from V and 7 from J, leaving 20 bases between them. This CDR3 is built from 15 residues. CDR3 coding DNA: TGCGCCAGCAGCCCCGGGACTCACCCACTATTTGAAGCTTTCTTT. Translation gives CASSPGTHPLFEAFF.

CDR3 nucleotides: TGTGCCAGCAGCCCGGGGAGGGCGGGTACTGAAGCTTTCTTT. It encodes CASSPGRAGTEAFF. The V call is TRBV7-2, the J call TRBJ1-1; D is unresolved. The CDR3 is made up of 14 amino acids. V lost 5 bases and J 5 bases, leaving 15 bases between the germline ends. Germline-derived CDR1 and CDR2 are SGHTA and FQGNSA.

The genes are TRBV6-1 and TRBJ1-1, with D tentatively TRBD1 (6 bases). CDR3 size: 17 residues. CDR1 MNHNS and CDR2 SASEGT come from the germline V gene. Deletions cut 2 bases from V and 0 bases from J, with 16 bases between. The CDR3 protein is CASSEFGTPGVNTEAFF. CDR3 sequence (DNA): TGTGCCAGCAGTGAATTCGGGACACCAGGGGTGAACACTGAAGCTTTCTTT.

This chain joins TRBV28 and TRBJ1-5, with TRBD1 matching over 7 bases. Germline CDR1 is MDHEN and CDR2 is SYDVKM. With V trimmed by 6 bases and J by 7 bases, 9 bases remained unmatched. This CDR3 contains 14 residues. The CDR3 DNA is TGTGCCAGCAGGCAAACAGGGGTGGAACAGCCCCAGCATTTT. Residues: CASRQTGVEQPQHF.

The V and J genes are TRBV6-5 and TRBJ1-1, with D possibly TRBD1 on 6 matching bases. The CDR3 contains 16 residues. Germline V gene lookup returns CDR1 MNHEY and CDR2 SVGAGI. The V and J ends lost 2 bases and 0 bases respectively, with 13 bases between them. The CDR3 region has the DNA TGTGCCAGCAGTTACGGAACAGGGCGCATGAACACTGAAGCTTTCTTT. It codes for CASSYGTGRMNTEAFF.

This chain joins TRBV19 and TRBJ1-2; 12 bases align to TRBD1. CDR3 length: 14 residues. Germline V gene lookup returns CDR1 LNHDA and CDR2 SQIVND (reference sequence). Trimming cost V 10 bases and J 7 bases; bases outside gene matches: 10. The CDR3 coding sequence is TGTGCCACCCGACCGGGACAGGGGGCTGGTGGCTACACCTTC. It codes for CATRPGQGAGGYTF.

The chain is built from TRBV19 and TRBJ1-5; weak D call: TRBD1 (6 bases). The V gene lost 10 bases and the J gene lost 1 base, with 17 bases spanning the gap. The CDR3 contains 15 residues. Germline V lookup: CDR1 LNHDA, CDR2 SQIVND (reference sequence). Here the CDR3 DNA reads TGTGCCATCAGTAGGGGAGGGGGAAGCAATCAGCCCCAGCATTTT. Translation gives CAISRGGGSNQPQHF.

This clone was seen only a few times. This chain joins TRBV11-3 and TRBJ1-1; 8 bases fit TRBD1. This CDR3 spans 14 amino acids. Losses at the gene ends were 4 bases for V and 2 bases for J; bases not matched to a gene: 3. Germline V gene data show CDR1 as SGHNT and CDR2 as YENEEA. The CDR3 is CASSSRGPNTEAFF. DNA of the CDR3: TGTGCCAGCAGCTCCAGGGGGCCAAACACTGAAGCTTTCTTT. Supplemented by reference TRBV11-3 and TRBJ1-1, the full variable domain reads EAGVVQSPRYKIIEKKQPVAFWCNPISGHNTLYWYLQNLGQGPELLIRYENEEAVDDSQLPKDRFSAERLKGVDSTLKIQPAELGDSAVYLCASSSRGPNTEAFFGQGTRLTVV.